Presented here are 12 T cell receptor beta chains from one specimen sequenced in a study of glioma-infiltrating T cells. The iRepertoire nested amplicon-rescue multiplex PCR amplified TCR alpha and beta CDR3s from RNA. Using its own MiXCR run on the multiplex PCR reads, TCRdb lists one record per CDR3 protein. The repertoire holds 400,000 or so distinct CDR3 sequences, with roughly two fifths as singletons. Sequenced sample: glioma tissue, nonneoplastic brain tissue, or PBMCs (not recorded which). All receptors derive from a human donor with low-grade glioma or glioblastoma, undergoing nonglioma brain surgery, or in good health (not recorded which).

The V gene is TRBV20-1, the J gene TRBJ2-5; perhaps TRBD1 as D (6 bases). Germline V gives CDR1 DFQATT, CDR2 SNEGSKA (reference sequence). The CDR3 covers 11 residues. V lost 4 bases and J lost 4, with 7 bases in between. The CDR3 bases are TGCAGTGCTACAGGGGTAGAGACCCAGTACTTC. It translates to CSATGVETQYF.

This clonotype was counted between two and nine times. This chain connects TRBV25-1 to TRBJ1-4; D is ambiguous. Germline-derived CDR1 and CDR2 are MGHDK and SYGVNS. There are 12 residues in the CDR3. The V gene lost 4 bases and the J gene lost 5 bases, with 5 bases spanning the gap. The CDR3 bases are TGTGCCAGCAGTGCCGGGAATGAAAAACTGTTTTTT. Encoded protein: CASSAGNEKLFF.

The rearrangement joins TRBV20-1 to TRBJ2-7, with 11 bases matching TRBD1. The J call is uncertain, as TRBJ2-5 better fits the DNA end. Germline V gene lookup returns CDR1 DFQATT and CDR2 SNEGSKA (reference sequence). This CDR3 region has 11 residues. The CDR3 nucleotides are TGCAGTGGGACAGGGGGCCGGACCCAGTACTTC. Translating it yields CSGTGGRTQYF.

A note on this clonotype: Mismatch with germline at one junction end may stem from a read error. V usage is TRBV27 and J usage is TRBJ1-2; 8 positions agree with TRBD1. CDR1 MNHEY and CDR2 SMNVEV come from the germline V gene (reference sequence). The CDR3 consists of 13 residues. The CDR3 here is CASSFGTGYGCTF. The CDR3 DNA sequence: TGTGCCAGCAGTTTCGGGACAGGCTATGGCTGCACCTTC.

As regards this clonotype: The CDR3 carries no conserved terminal phenylalanine or tryptophan, so it likely arises from a read error. The J gene is TRBJ2-7, the V gene TRBV10-3; D remains ambiguous. Trimming pared 3 bases from V and 5 bases from J, leaving 11 bases between. CDR1 is ENHRY, CDR2 SYGVKD, per germline. The CDR3 is 13 residues long. The CDR3 loop is CAISDSSPHEQYS. The CDR3, as DNA: TGTGCCATCAGTGACTCGTCGCCCCACGAGCAGTACTCC.

The J gene is TRBJ1-5, the V gene TRBV2; D remains ambiguous. The CDR3 totals 16 residues. CDR1 is SNHLY and CDR2 is FYNNEI in the germline V gene. Trimming shortened V by 3 bases and J by 2 bases, and 14 bases separated the two germline ends. For the CDR3, the DNA is TGTGCCAGCAGTGAGTTTAGGGTCTCGGGCAATCAGCCCCAGCATTTT. Its translation: CASSEFRVSGNQPQHF.

This clonotype showed up many times. This rearrangement joins TRBV20-1 to TRBJ2-7; D unclear. Germline assignment: CDR1 DFQATT and CDR2 SNEGSKA (reference sequence). CDR3 length: 12 amino acids. The germline V and J ends were trimmed by 0 bases and 5 bases, with 8 bases remaining between them. This chain's CDR3 is CSARDRFHEQYF. The CDR3, as DNA: TGCAGTGCTAGAGACAGGTTCCACGAGCAGTACTTC.

This chain connects TRBV7-2 to TRBJ1-2; 7 bases match TRBD1. In germline, CDR1 is SGHTA, CDR2 FQGNSA. Trimming cost V 3 bases and J 7 bases; bases outside gene matches: 5. The CDR3 runs 13 residues. CDR3 protein: CASSLYRGPGYTF. Here the CDR3 DNA reads TGTGCCAGCAGCTTGTATAGGGGGCCTGGCTACACCTTC.

This rearrangement joins TRBV20-1 to TRBJ2-2; weak D call: TRBD2 (5 bases). Germline CDR1 is DFQATT and CDR2 is SNEGSKA (reference sequence). This CDR3 has 16 amino acids. V was pared by 1 base and J by 3 bases, with 15 bases between. The CDR3 protein is CSARALAKGDTGELFF. In DNA, the CDR3 is TGCAGTGCTAGAGCCCTAGCCAAGGGAGACACCGGGGAGCTGTTTTTT.

This clonotype was seen repeatedly, ten times or more. This sequence joins TRBV6-5 and TRBJ2-3; unclear D gene. Trimming removed 0 bases at V and 0 bases at J, with 7 bases between. Germline V gene lookup returns CDR1 MNHEY and CDR2 SVGAGI. The CDR3 runs 15 residues. The CDR3 bases are TGTGCCAGCAGTTACTCTCGCGGAAGCACAGATACGCAGTATTTT. Its translation: CASSYSRGSTDTQYF.

The V and J genes are TRBV10-3 and TRBJ1-2; TRBD1 might be the D (5 bases). The ends were cut back, 10 bases at V and 10 bases at J, with 13 bases in the middle. The CDR3 is 10 residues long. Germline V gene lookup returns CDR1 ENHRY and CDR2 SYGVKD. The CDR3 DNA reads TGTGCCACCGGGACCTTCCCCTACACCTTC. It specifies CATGTFPYTF.

The rearrangement links TRBV7-3 to TRBJ1-1, with 7 bases lining up with TRBD1. Germline-derived CDR1 and CDR2 are SGHTA and FQGTGA. The CDR3 has 13 residues. V dropped 5 bases and J dropped 8; count of bases not matched to a gene: 8. CDR3 sequence (DNA): TGTGCCAGCAGCCTTAACAGGGGACTAGAAGCTTTCTTT. Amino acids: CASSLNRGLEAFF.